This T cell receptor (beta chain) was identified during a study of shared clonotypes between healthy human individuals. Study donors comprised healthy, HIV-negative adults devoid of recent acute infection or vaccination. The study separated CD4+ cells into CD45RA+ naive and CD45RA-negative memory subsets. At a deep level, the assay was run. Each PCR replicate from the sorted subsets contained about 210 ng DNA, which is around 30,000 T cell genomes. Here immunoSEQ multiplex PCR was the method, and the copy in TCRdb shows in-frame clones only, minus some. The table lists approximately 1,000,000 clones, roughly 77% of them singletons. This clone was seen just once. Trimming left V 5 bases short and J 6 bases short, with 5 bases between. CDR1 is MNHEY, CDR2 SVGAGI, per germline. The CDR3 length is 11 residues.

The chain uses TRBV6-5 and TRBJ2-1; D unclear. This sequence was found in a man younger than 35 in good health. Some clones in this sample may be carry-over from other donors' samples. Input material: memory CD4+ T cells from PBMCs. Indicated subset: CD45RA-negative fraction. Here the CDR3 reads CASSLANEQFF. The CDR3 DNA sequence: TGTGCCAGCAGTCTGGCCAATGAGCAGTTCTTC.